This T cell receptor (beta chain) derives from a study of shared clonotypes between healthy human individuals. Study-level background: The study enrolled a couple of women and three men aged 18 to 49. General observations from the study: Sequencing depth was expected to influence donor clonotype sharing.

The V gene's germline CDR1 is MNHEY and CDR2 SMNVEV (reference sequence). The V gene lost 6 bases and the J gene lost 5 bases, with 8 bases spanning the gap. The CDR3 extends over 11 amino acids. A word on this clone: What it binds is not known.

Deep-level running was used for the assay. The method was immunoSEQ multiplex PCR; TCRdb's version includes in-frame clones alone and lacks a portion of them. The sample holds millions of clones, over 85% seen once. Sequenced material: naive CD4+ T cells from PBMCs. Subset given: CD45RA+ positively selected. This rearrangement joins TRBV27 to TRBJ2-7; no reliable D call. The TCR sequence derives from a man in his late teens or twenties in good health. Some clones in this sample may be carry-over from other donors' samples. The CDR3 loop reads CASRRQNEQYF. The CDR3 coding sequence is TGTGCCAGCAGGCGCCAAAACGAGCAGTACTTC.